The 17 T cell receptor beta chains below come from one sample, sequenced in a study of blood T cells in healthy people across ages. Together with a sample-barcoded 5' primer, a J-beta primer mix was included in a second PCR lasting about 6 to 11 cycles. TCRdb redid the calling of the 5' RACE reads with MiXCR, one entry per CDR3 protein. Of 700,000 or so distinct CDR3 sequences in the sample, roughly two fifths were seen once. Sequenced: blood. The receptors derive from a man older than 75 in good health.

This clonotype was detected a few times. The genes are TRBV10-3 and TRBJ2-5; TRBD1 agrees at 7 bases. There are 15 residues in the CDR3. The ends lost 9 bases at V and 0 bases at J; junction bases unmatched: 10. Germline V lookup: CDR1 ENHRY, CDR2 SYGVKD. The DNA of the CDR3 is TGTGCCATTTCACAGGGGCTAAGAGACCAAGAGACCCAGTACTTC. Translation gives CAISQGLRDQETQYF.

J is TRBJ2-4 and V is TRBV5-1; perhaps D is TRBD1 or TRBD2 (5 bases each). The J call may be wrong; the DNA end is better matched by TRBJ2-5. CDR1 is SGHRS, CDR2 YFSETQ, per germline. CDR3 length: 14 amino acids. For the CDR3, the DNA is TGCGCCAGCAGCATTGGGGGAGCCGGCGAGACCCAGTACTTC. As protein: CASSIGGAGETQYF.

The J gene is TRBJ2-1, the V gene TRBV12-3 or TRBV12-4; D not resolved. Trimming left V 1 base short and J 5 bases short, with 6 bases between. The CDR3 is 13 residues long. This chain's CDR3 is CASSLVVNNEQFF. The CDR3 DNA reads TGTGCCAGCAGTTTAGTTGTGAACAATGAGCAGTTCTTC.

The chain combines TRBV6-5 with TRBJ1-2; maybe TRBD1 (6 bases). V shed 6 bases and J shed 0 bases, with 14 bases lying between them. CDR3 length: 15 residues. From germline, CDR1 is MNHEY and CDR2 SVGAGI. Here the CDR3 DNA reads TGTGCCAGCAGAAGGGGGACAAATTCTAACTATGGCTACACCTTC. Protein product: CASRRGTNSNYGYTF.

This clonotype was found a few times. This rearrangement joins TRBV7-8 to TRBJ2-1; 14 bases match TRBD2. Germline V CDR1 and CDR2: SGHVS, FQNEAQ. The CDR3 length is 17 residues. J lost 8 bases, V lost 5 bases, and 11 bases had no gene match. The CDR3 spells CASSQRLAGGPSDEQFF. CDR3 DNA: TGTGCCAGCAGCCAAAGACTAGCGGGAGGGCCGTCAGATGAGCAGTTCTTC. The full variable domain, its missing parts supplied by reference TRBV7-8 and TRBJ2-1, is GAGVSQSPRYKVAKRGQDVALRCDPISGHVSLFWYQQALGQGPEFLTYFQNEAQLDKSGLPSDRFFAERPEGSVSTLKIQRTQQEDSAVYLCASSQRLAGGPSDEQFFGPGTRLTVL.

This clonotype has just a few counts. The chain recombines TRBV20-1 with TRBJ1-4; TRBD1 is a possible D gene (6 bases). The CDR3 loop spans 18 amino acids. In germline, CDR1 is DFQATT, CDR2 SNEGSKA (reference sequence). The germline V and J ends were trimmed by 5 bases and 4 bases, with 26 bases remaining between them. CDR3 nucleotides: TGCAGTGCTCCGTATGGCGAGACAGGCCGCTCCGTTAATGAAAAACTGTTTTTT. This sequence encodes CSAPYGETGRSVNEKLFF.

The rearrangement links TRBV4-2 to TRBJ2-1; 11 positions match TRBD1. CDR3 size: 15 residues. Losses at the gene ends were 0 bases for V and 15 bases for J; bases not matched to a gene: 10. Per the germline V gene, CDR1 is LGHNA and CDR2 is YNFKEQ. The CDR3 spells CASSQDGGQGGSGFF. The CDR3 region has the DNA TGTGCCAGCAGCCAAGATGGGGGACAGGGGGGTAGCGGGTTCTTC.

The chain recombines TRBV12-3 or TRBV12-4 with TRBJ2-3; TRBD2 aligns across 7 bases. V trimming: 3 bases; J trimming: 6 bases; junction bases outside the gene matches: 9. The CDR3 length is 15 residues. The CDR3 protein is CASSLLGGGSDTQYF. The CDR3 nucleotides are TGTGCCAGCAGTTTGCTCGGCGGGGGTTCTGATACGCAGTATTTT.

The V and J genes are TRBV7-2 and TRBJ2-3; 11 bases map to TRBD2. Germline-derived CDR1 and CDR2 are SGHTA and FQGNSA. Trimming took 1 base from V and 2 from J; bases not matched to a gene: 8. The CDR3 covers 18 residues. The CDR3 DNA follows: TGTGCCAGCAGCTTAGTGGTGCCTAGCGGGAGGTTCACAGATACGCAGTATTTT. It encodes CASSLVVPSGRFTDTQYF. The whole variable domain, filled in from reference TRBV7-2 and TRBJ2-3, reads GAGVSQSPSNKVTEKGKDVELRCDPISGHTALYWYRQSLGQGLEFLIYFQGNSAPDKSGLPSDRFSAERTGGSVSTLTIQRTQQEDSAVYLCASSLVVPSGRFTDTQYFGPGTRLTVL.

This chain connects TRBV6-2 or TRBV6-3 to TRBJ2-3, with D perhaps matching TRBD2 (5 bases). Trimming took off 0 bases at V and 0 bases at J, with 13 bases between the two ends. CDR1 and CDR2 from the germline V gene are MNHEY and SVGEGT. The CDR3 totals 17 residues. This CDR3 reads CASSYSPDWTSTDTQYF. CDR3 nucleotide sequence: TGTGCCAGCAGTTACTCCCCGGACTGGACTAGCACAGATACGCAGTATTTT.

This clonotype was seen more than once but under ten times. The chain's CDR3 is CSARDGQGYNEQYF. In DNA, the CDR3 is TGCAGTGCTAGAGATGGGCAGGGGTACAATGAGCAGTACTTC. This rearrangement joins TRBV20-1 to TRBJ2-5; possibly TRBD1 for D (6 bases). The CDR3 loop spans 14 amino acids. Germline assignment: CDR1 DFQATT and CDR2 SNEGSKA (reference sequence). The V gene lost 0 bases and the J gene lost 11 bases, with 19 bases spanning the gap.

Regarding this clonotype: A junction end diverges from the germline sequence, so it may reflect a read error. The V gene is TRBV24-1, the J gene TRBJ2-5; D assignment may be TRBD1 or TRBD2 (5 bases each). The CDR3 extends over 14 amino acids. Germline CDR1 is KGHDR and CDR2 is SFDVKD. The CDR3 loop is CAASESGLQETQYF. The CDR3, as DNA: TGTGCCGCCAGTGAATCGGGGCTCCAAGAGACCCAGTACTTC.

This clonotype was counted between two and nine times. A read error is possible here, since a much larger clone lies one base away. J is TRBJ2-1 and V is TRBV7-2; 7 nucleotides align to TRBD2. Near its end, the DNA agrees better with TRBJ2-7, so the J call may be wrong. This CDR3 has 16 residues. Per germline, CDR1 SGHTA and CDR2 FQGNSA. CDR3 DNA sequence: TGTGCCAGCAGCCGTAGGGCTAGCGGCAAATACAATGAGCAGTACTTC. Translating it yields CASSRRASGKYNEQYF.

The rearrangement uses TRBV6-5 and TRBJ1-1, with a weak D call TRBD1 (6 bases). Trimming removed 0 bases at V and 0 bases at J, with 17 bases between. Germline values: CDR1 MNHEY, CDR2 SVGAGI. CDR3 length: 18 residues. The CDR3 DNA is TGTGCCAGCAGTTACTCGACAGGCCAGGCCCTTTTGAACACTGAAGCTTTCTTT. This gives the protein CASSYSTGQALLNTEAFF.

The chain recombines TRBV20-1 with TRBJ1-6, with TRBD1 as a possible D gene (6 bases). CDR3 length equals 17 residues. Trimming pared 4 bases from V and 0 bases from J, leaving 16 bases between. Germline CDR1 is DFQATT and CDR2 is SNEGSKA (reference sequence). CDR3 sequence: CSATGDPGSSYNSPLHF. CDR3 DNA sequence: TGCAGTGCTACAGGGGACCCCGGGAGCTCCTATAATTCACCCCTCCACTTT.

The chain has TRBV4-1 and TRBJ2-1, with TRBD2 as a possible D gene (6 bases). This CDR3 is 15 amino acids long. V gave up 4 bases and J gave up 2 bases, with 12 bases separating them. Germline V gene data show CDR1 as MGHRA and CDR2 as YSYEKL. The CDR3, as DNA: TGCGCCAGCAGCCCAACCGGGGGACCCTACAATGAGCAGTTCTTC. This codes for CASSPTGGPYNEQFF.

This clonotype came up a few times. The gene calls are TRBV5-1 and TRBJ1-1, with 9 bases aligning to TRBD1. CDR1 SGHRS and CDR2 YFSETQ come from the germline V gene. V gave up 0 bases and J gave up 8 bases; unmatched junction bases: 5. The CDR3 sequence is 14 residues long. CDR3 amino acids: CASSLGPGTGEAFF. CDR3 nucleotide sequence: TGCGCCAGCAGCTTGGGCCCCGGGACAGGGGAAGCTTTCTTT.